Each of the 12 T cell receptor beta chains below was sequenced from the same sample in a study of T cell repertoires in cytomegalovirus infection. MiXCR, applied by TCRdb to the reads, yields one record per CDR3 protein. The table lists 150,000 to 200,000 distinct CDR3 sequences, 8% to 10% of them singletons. The sequenced material came from PBMCs. These receptors all come from a human donor in good health (CMV status not recorded). Some clones in this sample may be carry-over from other donors' samples.

This clonotype appeared a few times. The J gene is TRBJ2-6, the V gene TRBV29-1; D is perhaps TRBD2 (5 bases). The CDR3 loop spans 16 amino acids. CDR1 and CDR2 (germline): SQVTM, ANQGSEA. Trimming stripped 0 bases from V and 0 bases from J, with 9 bases between. The CDR3 protein is CSVEELRASGANVLTF. The CDR3 DNA sequence: TGCAGCGTTGAAGAATTGCGGGCCTCTGGGGCCAACGTCCTGACTTTC. The full variable domain, completed using reference TRBV29-1 and TRBJ2-6, is SAVISQKPSRDICQRGTSLTIQCQVDSQVTMMFWYRQQPGQSLTLIATANQGSEATYESGFVIDKFPISRPNLTFSTLTVSNMSPEDSSIYLCSVEELRASGANVLTFGAGSRLTVL.

This clonotype was recorded many times. This rearrangement joins TRBV7-2 to TRBJ2-7; no reliable D call. The CDR3 consists of 14 residues. Germline V gives CDR1 SGHTA, CDR2 FQGNSA. Trimming cost V 1 base and J 3 bases, with 10 bases left between them. DNA for the CDR3: TGTGCCAGCAGCTTAGAGGATCGCTTCTACGAGCAGTACTTC. Translated: CASSLEDRFYEQYF.

There are many counts of this clonotype. The V and J genes are TRBV27 and TRBJ2-7; 7 bases align to TRBD2. Per germline, CDR1 MNHEY and CDR2 SMNVEV (reference sequence). V lost 6 bases and J lost 3; bases outside the gene matches: 5. CDR3 length: 13 residues. CDR3 loop: CASRLWTSYEQYF. The CDR3 coding sequence is TGTGCCAGCAGACTTTGGACTAGCTACGAGCAGTACTTC.

J is TRBJ2-1 and V is TRBV6-5; D unresolved. CDR1 and CDR2 (germline): MNHEY, SVGAGI. This CDR3 is 15 amino acids long. Trimming took off 2 bases at V and 7 bases at J, with 15 bases between the two ends. CDR3 protein: CASSYDPIALNEQFF. The CDR3 region has the DNA TGTGCCAGCAGTTACGACCCTATAGCCCTAAATGAGCAGTTCTTC.

Remarks on this clonotype: Mismatch with germline at one junction end may stem from a read error. The J gene is TRBJ1-2, the V gene TRBV29-1, with D possibly being TRBD1 (5 bases). The germline V gene has CDR1 SQVTM and CDR2 ANQGSEA. The CDR3 loop spans 14 amino acids. The CDR3 nucleotides read TGCAGCGTTTACTCCGGGGCAGCACCCTATCGCTACACCTTC. It encodes CSVYSGAAPYRYTF.

This chain uses TRBV4-1 with TRBJ2-7; D might be TRBD1 (6 bases). The CDR3 extends over 14 amino acids. V was pared by 0 bases and J by 2 bases, with 8 bases between. Germline V lookup: CDR1 MGHRA, CDR2 YSYEKL. The CDR3 is CASSQDQGPYEQYF. CDR3 in DNA: TGCGCCAGCAGCCAAGACCAGGGGCCCTACGAGCAGTACTTC.

Many counts were recorded for this clonotype. V and J are TRBV7-2 and TRBJ1-2; TRBD1 is a possible D gene (6 bases). Trimming pared 5 bases from V and 1 base from J, leaving 11 bases between. Germline V gene data show CDR1 as SGHTA and CDR2 as FQGNSA. The CDR3 loop spans 14 amino acids. CDR3 bases: TGTGCCAGCAGCCCCTCCAGGGGTAACTATGGCTACACCTTC. Its protein is CASSPSRGNYGYTF.

This clonotype has ten or more counts. The chain uses TRBV29-1 and TRBJ2-5; no firm D call. The CDR3 is made up of 13 amino acids. The V end lost 6 bases, the J end lost 1 base, and 12 bases lay between the germline ends. The germline gives CDR1 SQVTM, CDR2 ANQGSEA. CDR3 nucleotide sequence: TGCAGCGTGGGATTACCGCCCCAAGAGACCCAGTACTTC. The encoded protein is CSVGLPPQETQYF.

The CDR3 protein is CASSLLGRGKHYEQYF. The CDR3 nucleotides are TGTGCCAGCAGTTTGCTGGGACGGGGTAAACACTACGAGCAGTACTTC. V usage is TRBV28 and J usage is TRBJ2-7; D assignment may be TRBD1 or TRBD2 (5 bases each). Deletions cut 3 bases from V and 3 bases from J, with 18 bases between. The CDR3 contains 16 residues. Looked up from germline, CDR1 is MDHEN and CDR2 is SYDVKM.

This clonotype was seen many times. The junction differs from germline at one of its ends, possibly a read error. This chain connects TRBV7-7 to TRBJ2-7, with 9 bases that match TRBD1. The CDR3 loop spans 14 amino acids. Germline assignment: CDR1 SSHAT and CDR2 FNYEAQ (reference sequence). The CDR3 DNA reads as TGTGCTAGCAGCCCGGGACAGGGTGGATACGAGCAGTACTTC. This encodes CASSPGQGGYEQYF.

This clonotype was found many times. The chain links TRBV7-2 to TRBJ2-7; the D is unclear. The V and J ends lost 5 bases and 5 bases respectively, with 13 bases between them. Germline V gene lookup returns CDR1 SGHTA and CDR2 FQGNSA. The CDR3 contains 13 residues. CDR3 loop: CASSAQGWHEQYF. The CDR3 DNA reads as TGTGCCAGCAGCGCACAAGGGTGGCACGAGCAGTACTTC.

This clonotype was observed a few times. This sequence joins TRBV7-8 and TRBJ1-6; TRBD1 matches at 10 bases. Trimming at V came to 6 bases and at J to 10 bases, leaving 12 bases not matched to a gene. The CDR3 runs 16 residues. The V gene's germline CDR1 is SGHVS and CDR2 FQNEAQ. CDR3 bases: TGTGCCAGCAGTCTTCGACAGGGGGCCGGGGAGTCACCCCTCCACTTT. It is translated as CASSLRQGAGESPLHF.